This T cell receptor (beta chain) was sequenced in a study of early T cells in non-severe SARS-CoV-2 infection. Overall study context: Sequencing of bulk RNA from unsorted whole blood was done, without chain pairing.

Individual cDNA molecules were tagged with unique molecular identifiers, the study reported. Using its own MiXCR run on the 5' RACE reads, TCRdb lists one record per CDR3 protein. The repertoire has 80,000 to 100,000 distinct CDR3 sequences, roughly an eighth of them found once; the top ten carry over 6%. Germline V lookup: CDR1 LGHDT, CDR2 YNNKEL (reference sequence). The ends were cut back, 6 bases at V and 4 bases at J, with 15 bases in the middle. The CDR3 sequence is 14 residues long. Sequencing used whole blood. This receptor was identified in an adult who was a healthcare worker with PCR-confirmed SARS-CoV-2 infection or an uninfected control (not recorded which). The V call is TRBV3-1, the J call TRBJ1-1; D is uncertain. The CDR3 loop reads CASSRPGSGTEAFF. In DNA form, the CDR3 reads TGTGCCAGCAGTCGACCGGGTTCGGGCACTGAAGCTTTCTTT.